This TCR beta chain originates from a study of Ad26.COV2.S vaccination and SARS-CoV-2 variants. Whole-study context: The donor was enrolled in the Ad26.COV2.S arm of the COV1001 trial.

The sample's treatment: about 20 received Ad26.COV2.S at low or high dose, single or two shots; five or six received placebo; per-sample allocation not given. Sample collection was performed on day 63 after the first vaccine or placebo injection. Vaccine was an Ad26 vector expressing Wuhan-strain SARS-CoV-2 spike. The protocol was immunoSEQ multiplex PCR, while the TCRdb copy is restricted to in-frame clones and leaves out a portion. The top ten clones hold over 2.5% of a sample with about 250,000 clones, over 75% of them seen once. Comments on this clone: Its antigen is unknown.

Study observations and caveats: Post-vaccination spike-specific CD8+ and CD4+ T cell responses reportedly had substantial breadth.

Sequencing was performed on peripheral blood, taken in a trial of Ad26.COV2.S vaccine versus placebo. This sequence originates from a person aged 18-65 years who received the Ad26.COV2.S COVID-19 vaccine or a placebo.

For the CDR3, the DNA is TGTGCCAGCAGCGTCGGGGGCTCGGATCAGCCCCAGCATTTT. Translation gives CASSVGGSDQPQHF. The chain combines TRBV7-6 with TRBJ1-5, with D possibly being TRBD1 (6 bases). V lost 5 bases and J lost 5, with 13 bases in between. This CDR3 contains 14 residues. Germline V gene lookup returns CDR1 SGHVS and CDR2 FNYEAQ. The whole variable domain, filled in from reference TRBV7-6 and TRBJ1-5, reads GAGVSQSPRYKVTKRGQDVALRCDPISGHVSLYWYRQALGQGPEFLTYFNYEAQQDKSGLPNDRFSAERPEGSISTLTIQRTEQRDSAMYRCASSVGGSDQPQHFGDGTRLSIL.